The rows below give T cell receptor beta chains drawn from one sample of a study of CD8 T cells in ankylosing spondylitis. TCRdb re-called the 5' RACE reads with MiXCR, one entry per CDR3 protein. The table shows around 88,000 distinct CDR3 sequences, with 7.5% to 9% occurring only once. Sequenced material: blood, either unsorted or a sorted T cell fraction (not recorded which). Receptors were obtained from a male donor with ankylosing spondylitis or in good health (not recorded which). Both conserved end residues are part of each CDR3. D genes are given only for firm matches. The listing skips clone size in some rows; elsewhere it reads once, few, many or a size class.

V gene	J gene	clone size	D gene	CDR3 length	CDR3 protein	CDR3 DNA
TRBV4-2	TRBJ2-1	many	-	16	CASSQDAGARYNEQFF	TGTGCCAGCAGCCAAGATGCAGGGGCCAGATACAATGAGCAGTTCTTC
TRBV5-1	TRBJ1-4	many	-	13	CASSVPGNEKLFF	TGCGCCAGCAGCGTCCCAGGGAATGAAAAACTGTTTTTT
TRBV7-2	TRBJ1-5	-	-	15	CASSPESGRWQPQHF	TGTGCCAGCAGCCCTGAGTCAGGGAGGTGGCAGCCCCAGCATTTT
TRBV2	TRBJ2-7	-	-	13	CASSLKISYEQYF	TGTGCCAGCTCACTAAAGATCTCCTACGAGCAGTACTTC
TRBV20-1	TRBJ2-2	many	TRBD2	16	CSATPLAGGYAGELFF	TGCAGTGCTACACCACTAGCGGGGGGGTACGCTGGGGAGCTGTTTTTT
TRBV11-3	TRBJ1-1	many	-	14	CASSQNQGNTEAFF	TGTGCCAGCAGCCAAAACCAGGGGAACACTGAAGCTTTCTTT
TRBV7-2	TRBJ2-7	many	TRBD1	14	CASSARTGQYEQYF	TGTGCCAGCAGCGCAAGGACAGGGCAATACGAGCAGTACTTC
TRBV5-6	TRBJ2-7	many	-	15	CASSSRAGAGHEQYF	TGTGCCAGCAGCTCGAGGGCAGGGGCCGGGCACGAGCAGTACTTC
TRBV10-3	TRBJ2-3	many	TRBD2	17	CAISALPSGGAADTQYF	TGTGCCATCAGTGCCCTCCCTAGCGGGGGGGCCGCAGATACGCAGTATTTT
TRBV28	TRBJ2-3	many	TRBD1	16	CASSLGDRVSPDTQYF	TGTGCCAGCAGTTTAGGGGACAGGGTCTCCCCAGATACGCAGTATTTT
TRBV19	TRBJ1-1	many	-	15	CASSIRAIGITEAFF	TGTGCCAGTAGTATCAGGGCGATAGGAATCACTGAAGCTTTCTTT
TRBV11-2	TRBJ1-1	many	TRBD1	13	CASSPNAGTGPFF	TGTGCCAGCAGCCCCAACGCTGGGACAGGGCCGTTCTTT
TRBV14	TRBJ2-3	many	TRBD2	18	CASSHLSGRGSSTDTQYF	TGTGCCAGCAGCCATTTGTCAGGGCGGGGGTCTAGCACAGATACGCAGTATTTT
TRBV20-1	TRBJ1-3	many	TRBD1	15	CSASTDRGVGNTIYF	TGCAGTGCTAGCACGGACAGGGGGGTCGGAAACACCATATATTTT
TRBV20-1	TRBJ2-7	many	TRBD2	15	CSASPLAGEFHEQYF	TGCAGTGCTAGCCCCCTAGCGGGGGAGTTTCACGAGCAGTACTTC
TRBV19	TRBJ2-3	-	-	15	CASSPKGVNTDTQYF	TGCGCCAGTAGCCCAAAGGGGGTAAACACAGATACGCAGTATTTT
TRBV28	TRBJ2-2	many	TRBD1	15	CASSLVPGGNGELFF	TGTGCCAGCAGTTTAGTTCCAGGGGGTAACGGGGAGCTGTTTTTT
TRBV7-9	TRBJ2-3	many	TRBD2	14	CASSQRGSTDTQYF	TGTGCCAGCAGCCAGCGGGGCAGCACAGATACGCAGTATTTT
TRBV6-1	TRBJ2-7	few	TRBD1	17	CASRGIGQGNGSSEQYF	TGTGCCAGCAGGGGGATCGGACAGGGGAACGGCTCCTCCGAGCAGTACTTC
TRBV5-1	TRBJ2-1	many	-	14	CASSSGRGADEQFF	TGCGCCAGCAGCTCGGGACGAGGGGCCGATGAGCAGTTCTTC
TRBV5-1	TRBJ2-1	many	TRBD2	14	CASMRSGVYNEQFF	TGCGCCAGCATGCGAAGCGGGGTTTACAATGAGCAGTTCTTC
TRBV5-8	TRBJ1-2	many	-	14	CASSLLGGFRTHTF	TGTGCCAGCAGCTTGTTGGGGGGCTTCCGAACGCACACCTTC
TRBV3-1	TRBJ2-7	-	TRBD1	13	CASSLQGPYEQYF	TGTGCCAGCAGCCTACAGGGGCCCTACGAGCAGTACTTC
TRBV20-1	TRBJ1-1	many	TRBD1	17	CSARPGQGARFYTEAFF	TGCAGTGCTAGACCGGGACAGGGGGCTCGTTTTTACACTGAAGCTTTCTTT
TRBV20-1	TRBJ1-6	few	-	13	CSASNQGNSPLHF	TGCAGTGCTAGTAACCAGGGAAATTCACCCCTCCACTTT
TRBV25-1	TRBJ1-5	-	-	15	CASSPTDSLNQPQHF	TGTGCCAGCAGCCCCACGGACAGTCTCAATCAGCCCCAGCATTTT
TRBV9	TRBJ1-6	many	-	17	CASSPDLRGTYNSPLHF	TGTGCCAGCAGCCCCGATCTTAGGGGCACCTATAATTCACCCCTCCACTTT
TRBV7-3	TRBJ1-6	-	-	14	CASSLQGRDSPLHF	TGTGCCAGCAGCTTACAGGGGCGGGATTCACCCCTCCACTTT
TRBV27	TRBJ2-6	-	-	16	CASSLSLGSGANVLTF	TGTGCCAGCAGTTTATCTCTGGGCTCTGGGGCCAACGTCCTGACTTTC
TRBV5-1	TRBJ2-7	many	-	14	CASRGVLSSYEQYF	TGCGCCAGCAGAGGGGTCCTCAGCTCCTACGAGCAGTACTTC
TRBV27	TRBJ2-7	few	-	14	CASRGAPQRTKQYF	TGTGCCAGCAGGGGGGCCCCGCAGCGGACGAAACAGTACTTC
TRBV7-9	TRBJ2-2	many	TRBD2	16	CASRHTFREDTGELFF	TGTGCCAGCAGACACACCTTTCGGGAGGACACCGGGGAGCTGTTTTTT
TRBV24-1	TRBJ2-7	many	-	12	CATMDTTYEQYF	TGTGCCACCATGGACACCACCTACGAGCAGTACTTC